A selection of T cell receptor beta chains follows, all from one sample in a study of blood T cell repertoires in COVID-19. The method was immunoSEQ multiplex PCR; TCRdb's version includes in-frame clones alone and lacks a portion of them. The sample includes 200,000 to 250,000 clones, 85% of them seen just once. Sequencing was done on a sample of peripheral blood. These receptors came from a man aged 45-65 years who had recovered from COVID-19. Each CDR3 is given with its conserved first and last residue. D genes are given only for firm matches. Expanded clones are given a class, and other clones once, few, many or no size at all.

clone size: -; J gene: TRBJ2-5; V gene: TRBV28; D gene: -; CDR3 DNA: TGTGCCAGCAGCTTCTCGCACACCATGGCCCAAGAGACCCAGTACTTC; CDR3 protein: CASSFSHTMAQETQYF
clone size: -; J gene: TRBJ1-5; V gene: TRBV6-1; D gene: TRBD1; CDR3 DNA: TGTGCCAGCAGTGAAGGGGGACAGGTCTATTTT; CDR3 protein: CASSEGGQVYF
clone size: -; J gene: TRBJ2-7; V gene: TRBV3-1/TRBV3-2; D gene: TRBD2; CDR3 DNA: TGTGCCAGCAGCCAAGCTTTCTCCTGGACTAGCCCGAGCTCCTACGAGCAGTACTTC; CDR3 protein: CASSQAFSWTSPSSYEQYF
clone size: once; J gene: TRBJ2-3; V gene: TRBV25-1; D gene: -; CDR3 DNA: TGTGCCAGCAGTGATTCCGGGGTTCCGGATACGCAGTATTTT; CDR3 protein: CASSDSGVPDTQYF
clone size: -; J gene: TRBJ1-4; V gene: TRBV7-2; D gene: -; CDR3 DNA: TGTGCCAGCAGCTTAGGAGGGTTGGCCTCTAATGAAAAACTGTTTTTT; CDR3 protein: CASSLGGLASNEKLFF
clone size: -; J gene: TRBJ2-7; V gene: TRBV7-9; D gene: TRBD2; CDR3 DNA: TGTGCCAGCAGCCAGCGGGACGGCTCCTACGAGCAGTACTTC; CDR3 protein: CASSQRDGSYEQYF
clone size: once; J gene: TRBJ2-5; V gene: TRBV5-6; D gene: TRBD1; CDR3 DNA: TGTGCCAGCAGCTGGCGAGGACAGGGGGGCAACGGTCCCCAGTACTTC; CDR3 protein: CASSWRGQGGNGPQYF
clone size: few; J gene: TRBJ1-1; V gene: TRBV29-1; D gene: -; CDR3 DNA: TGCAGCGTTCGGGATTCCGGGGACACTGAAGCTTTCTTT; CDR3 protein: CSVRDSGDTEAFF
clone size: -; J gene: TRBJ2-7; V gene: TRBV4-2; D gene: TRBD2; CDR3 DNA: TGTGCCAGCAGCCAGGAACCGGGACTAGCCTCCTACGAGCAGTACTTC; CDR3 protein: CASSQEPGLASYEQYF
clone size: -; J gene: TRBJ2-7; V gene: TRBV15; D gene: TRBD1; CDR3 DNA: TGTGCCACCAGAGGGGGGACAGGGGAGGCCTACGAGCAGTACTTC; CDR3 protein: CATRGGTGEAYEQYF
clone size: few; J gene: TRBJ1-2; V gene: TRBV6-2/TRBV6-3; D gene: -; CDR3 DNA: TGTGCCAGCAGTTGGGGCCCGAGAAACTATGGCTACACCTTC; CDR3 protein: CASSWGPRNYGYTF
clone size: -; J gene: TRBJ2-1; V gene: TRBV6-5; D gene: -; CDR3 DNA: TGTGCCAGCAGCCAGACTAGTTTCAATGAGCAGTTCTTC; CDR3 protein: CASSQTSFNEQFF
clone size: once; J gene: TRBJ2-1; V gene: TRBV19; D gene: -; CDR3 DNA: TGTGCCAGTAGTATAGTCCGAGGGGGTGAGCAGTTCTTC; CDR3 protein: CASSIVRGGEQFF
clone size: -; J gene: TRBJ1-5; V gene: TRBV7-8; D gene: TRBD1; CDR3 DNA: TGTGCCAGCAGCGAGACAGGGCCCATCAATCAGCCCCAGCATTTT; CDR3 protein: CASSETGPINQPQHF
clone size: few; J gene: TRBJ1-5; V gene: TRBV21-1; D gene: -; CDR3 DNA: TGTGCCAGCACCCACGGCAGGCCCAATCAGCCCCAGCATTTT; CDR3 protein: CASTHGRPNQPQHF
clone size: -; J gene: TRBJ2-1; V gene: TRBV2; D gene: -; CDR3 DNA: TGTGCCAGCAGAGAGGTTGACCCTTTCAATGAGCAGTTCTTC; CDR3 protein: CASREVDPFNEQFF
clone size: -; J gene: TRBJ2-1; V gene: TRBV28; D gene: -; CDR3 DNA: TGTGCCAGTGACGGACGAAGATCCGGGAGCTCCTACAATGAGCAGTTCTTC; CDR3 protein: CASDGRRSGSSYNEQFF
clone size: -; J gene: TRBJ1-5; V gene: TRBV18; D gene: -; CDR3 DNA: TGTGCCAGCTCACCAGAAGGAGCAGGGGATCAGCCCCAGCATTTT; CDR3 protein: CASSPEGAGDQPQHF
clone size: -; J gene: TRBJ2-2; V gene: TRBV5-1; D gene: TRBD1; CDR3 DNA: TGCGCCAGCAGCTCAGGACCCACAGGGGCGAACACCGGGGAGCTGTTTTTT; CDR3 protein: CASSSGPTGANTGELFF
clone size: -; J gene: TRBJ2-1; V gene: TRBV11-2; D gene: TRBD2; CDR3 DNA: TGTGCCAGCAGCTTAGCGGGAGGGCCGAATGAGCAGTTCTTC; CDR3 protein: CASSLAGGPNEQFF
clone size: -; J gene: TRBJ1-1; V gene: TRBV5-5; D gene: -; CDR3 DNA: TGTGCCACGGGAGGGAGACAGAACACTGAAGCTTTCTTT; CDR3 protein: CATGGRQNTEAFF
clone size: -; J gene: TRBJ2-7; V gene: TRBV29-1; D gene: TRBD1; CDR3 DNA: TGCAGCGTTTCGACCGGGACAGGGAACTACGAGCAGTACTTC; CDR3 protein: CSVSTGTGNYEQYF
clone size: -; J gene: TRBJ1-1; V gene: TRBV28; D gene: -; CDR3 DNA: TGTGCCAGCAGGTCCGGGGGGGGGACTGAAGCTTTCTTT; CDR3 protein: CASRSGGGTEAFF
clone size: -; J gene: TRBJ2-1; V gene: TRBV29-1; D gene: -; CDR3 DNA: TGCAGCGCCAAAGGGCCCGGACTTCAGTCCTACAATGAGCAGTTCTTC; CDR3 protein: CSAKGPGLQSYNEQFF
clone size: once; J gene: TRBJ2-2; V gene: TRBV5-1; D gene: -; CDR3 DNA: TGCGCCAGCAGCTGGCCCACGTCAGGGCTATCGAACACCGGGGAGCTGTTTTTT; CDR3 protein: CASSWPTSGLSNTGELFF
clone size: -; J gene: TRBJ2-1; V gene: TRBV12-3/TRBV12-4; D gene: -; CDR3 DNA: TGTGCCAGCAGTGGGGAGCTTGAGCAGTTCTTC; CDR3 protein: CASSGELEQFF
clone size: -; J gene: TRBJ2-1; V gene: TRBV9; D gene: TRBD2; CDR3 DNA: TGTGCCAGCAGCGTAGAGGGGAGCGGGAGGGTTGAGCAGTTCTTC; CDR3 protein: CASSVEGSGRVEQFF
clone size: once; J gene: TRBJ1-1; V gene: TRBV11-2; D gene: -; CDR3 DNA: TGTGCCAGCAGCCTCGCCGGGGGGAACACTGAAGCTTTCTTT; CDR3 protein: CASSLAGGNTEAFF
clone size: -; J gene: TRBJ1-2; V gene: TRBV7-2; D gene: -; CDR3 DNA: TGTGCCAGCAGCATTACGACAGCTAACTATGGCTACACCTTC; CDR3 protein: CASSITTANYGYTF
clone size: -; J gene: TRBJ2-1; V gene: TRBV30; D gene: -; CDR3 DNA: TGTGCCTGGAGCCAGGGGATTTACAATGAGCAGTTCTTC; CDR3 protein: CAWSQGIYNEQFF
clone size: -; J gene: TRBJ1-4; V gene: TRBV28; D gene: -; CDR3 DNA: TGTGCCAGCAGTTTACTGCTAGCCGAAAAACTGTTTTTT; CDR3 protein: CASSLLLAEKLFF
clone size: once; J gene: TRBJ2-7; V gene: TRBV27; D gene: -; CDR3 DNA: TGTGCCAGCAGTTTGTTGGAGGGCTCCTACGAGCAGTACTTC; CDR3 protein: CASSLLEGSYEQYF
clone size: -; J gene: TRBJ1-6; V gene: TRBV27; D gene: -; CDR3 DNA: TGTGCCAGCAGTTTTAGAGGGACTCATTCACCCCTCCACTTT; CDR3 protein: CASSFRGTHSPLHF
clone size: -; J gene: TRBJ1-1; V gene: TRBV7-9; D gene: -; CDR3 DNA: TGTGCCAGCAGCTTAATCATGAACACTGAAGCTTTCTTT; CDR3 protein: CASSLIMNTEAFF
clone size: few; J gene: TRBJ1-3; V gene: TRBV7-2; D gene: TRBD1; CDR3 DNA: TGTGCCAGCAGCTCACCACGCCCGGGACAGGCCATCTCTGGAAACACCATATATTTT; CDR3 protein: CASSSPRPGQAISGNTIYF
clone size: -; J gene: TRBJ1-2; V gene: TRBV10-2; D gene: TRBD1; CDR3 DNA: TGCGCCAGCAGTCGCGGACAGGGGGTTAACTATGGCTACACCTTC; CDR3 protein: CASSRGQGVNYGYTF
clone size: once; J gene: TRBJ2-7; V gene: TRBV29-1; D gene: TRBD1; CDR3 DNA: TGCAGCGTTGCCGGGACAGGAACCTACGAGCAGTACTTC; CDR3 protein: CSVAGTGTYEQYF
clone size: -; J gene: TRBJ2-3; V gene: TRBV5-1; D gene: TRBD2; CDR3 DNA: TGCGCCAGCACCGCTAGCGGGAGAGATACGCAGTATTTT; CDR3 protein: CASTASGRDTQYF
clone size: -; J gene: TRBJ2-5; V gene: TRBV12-3/TRBV12-4; D gene: TRBD2; CDR3 DNA: TGTGCCAGCAAGGGAGGGCCACAGACCCAGTACTTC; CDR3 protein: CASKGGPQTQYF
clone size: -; J gene: TRBJ2-7; V gene: TRBV20-1; D gene: -; CDR3 DNA: TGCAGTGCTAGAGCGTACGAGCAGTACTTC; CDR3 protein: CSARAYEQYF
clone size: -; J gene: TRBJ2-7; V gene: TRBV28; D gene: TRBD2; CDR3 DNA: TGTGCCAGCAGTTTTGGGACTAGCGGCCTTTACGAGCAGTACTTC; CDR3 protein: CASSFGTSGLYEQYF
clone size: -; J gene: TRBJ2-7; V gene: TRBV28; D gene: -; CDR3 DNA: TGTGCCAGCAGTTTATTCCGAGACAGAATTTACGAGCAGTACTTC; CDR3 protein: CASSLFRDRIYEQYF
clone size: few; J gene: TRBJ1-1; V gene: TRBV6-5; D gene: -; CDR3 DNA: TGTGCCAGCAGCTTAAGGACACTCACTGAAGCTTTCTTT; CDR3 protein: CASSLRTLTEAFF
clone size: -; J gene: TRBJ1-3; V gene: TRBV6-5; D gene: -; CDR3 DNA: TGTGCCAGCAGGGCGGCAGGGATGCACACCATATATTTT; CDR3 protein: CASRAAGMHTIYF
clone size: -; J gene: TRBJ1-1; V gene: TRBV12-5; D gene: TRBD1; CDR3 DNA: TGTGCTAGTGGTTTCTTCTTGGGGGACAGGGAAGGGAACACTGAAGCTTTCTTT; CDR3 protein: CASGFFLGDREGNTEAFF
clone size: -; J gene: TRBJ2-5; V gene: TRBV23-1; D gene: -; CDR3 DNA: TGCGCCAGCAGCCTGGGCCATAACGAGACCCAGTACTTC; CDR3 protein: CASSLGHNETQYF
clone size: -; J gene: TRBJ2-5; V gene: TRBV19; D gene: -; CDR3 DNA: TGTGCCAGTAGTATTACTGGAGGGGAGACCCAGTACTTC; CDR3 protein: CASSITGGETQYF
clone size: -; J gene: TRBJ2-7; V gene: TRBV15; D gene: -; CDR3 DNA: TGTGCCACCAGCAAGGGGAGGGGGTCCTACGAGCAGTACTTC; CDR3 protein: CATSKGRGSYEQYF
clone size: -; J gene: TRBJ2-2; V gene: TRBV25-1; D gene: TRBD2; CDR3 DNA: TGTGCCAGCCCTCTAGCGGGAGAGGGGAACACCGGGGAGCTGTTTTTT; CDR3 protein: CASPLAGEGNTGELFF
clone size: -; J gene: TRBJ2-3; V gene: TRBV5-6; D gene: -; CDR3 DNA: TGTGCCAGCAGCTTGGCCAGGGGAAGCGGATTCACAGATACGCAGTATTTT; CDR3 protein: CASSLARGSGFTDTQYF
clone size: few; J gene: TRBJ2-2; V gene: TRBV7-6; D gene: -; CDR3 DNA: TGTGCCAGCAGCCAGGTCCTTGGGAACACCGGGGAGCTGTTTTTT; CDR3 protein: CASSQVLGNTGELFF
clone size: once; J gene: TRBJ2-5; V gene: TRBV10-2; D gene: -; CDR3 DNA: TGCGCCAGCAGTGTTAACGGAGAGACCCAGTACTTC; CDR3 protein: CASSVNGETQYF
clone size: -; J gene: TRBJ2-1; V gene: TRBV10-1; D gene: TRBD2; CDR3 DNA: TGCGCCAGCAGTGACAGCGGGAGGGCCCCGGGTGAGCAGTTCTTC; CDR3 protein: CASSDSGRAPGEQFF